These 18 T cell receptor beta chains share one sample of origin, sequenced in a study of cytomegalovirus exposure and HLA in healthy donors. PCR used 60 Vbeta primers and 13 Jbeta primers. Sequencing was performed with immunoSEQ multiplex PCR; in TCRdb, only in-frame clones are kept and a portion is missing. The sample holds 100,000 to 150,000 clones, approximately 80% seen once. The specimen was PBMCs. These receptor sequences come from a woman aged 40 to 50 in good health and CMV-seronegative.

J is TRBJ1-5 and V is TRBV19; D perhaps matches TRBD1 (5 bases). Germline V gene lookup returns CDR1 LNHDA and CDR2 SQIVND (reference sequence). The CDR3 runs 16 residues. V dropped 4 bases and J dropped 3 bases, with 16 bases sitting between them. CDR3 DNA sequence: TGTGCCAGTAGTAGCGCCCCGACAGTTTACAATCAGCCCCAGCATTTT. Protein: CASSSAPTVYNQPQHF.

This sequence joins TRBV7-6 and TRBJ2-1, with 7 bases fitting TRBD1. Germline values: CDR1 SGHVS, CDR2 FNYEAQ. This CDR3 spans 15 amino acids. J lost 3 bases, V lost 3 bases, and 5 bases had no gene match. This CDR3 reads CASSFGQANYNEQFF. CDR3 sequence (DNA): TGTGCCAGCAGCTTCGGACAGGCTAACTACAATGAGCAGTTCTTC.

This chain joins TRBV10-3 and TRBJ2-5, with D possibly being TRBD1 (5 bases). CDR3 size: 14 residues. Trimming took off 3 bases at V and 3 bases at J, with 11 bases between the two ends. In germline, CDR1 is ENHRY, CDR2 SYGVKD. In DNA form, the CDR3 reads TGTGCCATCAGTGAAATAGACAGTGAAGAGACCCAGTACTTC. Amino acids: CAISEIDSEETQYF.

This chain connects TRBV7-2 to TRBJ2-3, with 8 positions matching TRBD1. Germline V gene lookup returns CDR1 SGHTA and CDR2 FQGNSA. J was trimmed by 2 bases and V by 1 base; bases with no gene match: 5. This CDR3 spans 16 amino acids. CDR3 sequence reads: CASSLGGGQATDTQYF. In nucleotides, the CDR3 is TGTGCCAGCAGCTTAGGAGGGGGACAGGCCACAGATACGCAGTATTTT.

This clone was recorded at least ten times. The chain employs TRBV21-1 and TRBJ2-7; the D call in the table, TRBD1, was not verified against the DNA. TRBV21-1 is a known pseudogene. This CDR3 has 18 amino acids. The DNA of the CDR3 is TGTGCCAGCAGCGTTTCTCGTTGTGTGGGGGCGGGTTGCTACGAGCAGTACTTC. This codes for CASSVSRCVGAGCYEQYF.

The V gene is TRBV5-4, the J gene TRBJ2-7; D remains ambiguous. The CDR3 covers 16 residues. Germline V gene data show CDR1 as SGHNT and CDR2 as YYREEE (reference sequence). V was clipped by 0 bases and J by 1 base, with 14 bases between them. CDR3 nucleotides: TGTGCCAGCAGCTTGGCCTTCCAAACCGGGTCCTACGAGCAGTACTTC. The encoded protein is CASSLAFQTGSYEQYF. Complete variable domain (other parts from reference TRBV5-4 and TRBJ2-7): ETGVTQSPTHLIKTRGQQVTLRCSSQSGHNTVSWYQQALGQGPQFIFQYYREEENGRGNFPPRFSGLQFPNYSSELNVNALELDDSALYLCASSLAFQTGSYEQYFGPGTRLTVT.

The rearrangement joins TRBV29-1 to TRBJ2-7, with TRBD1 as a possible D gene (5 bases). V was clipped by 4 bases and J by 4 bases, with 11 bases between them. This CDR3 is built from 12 residues. Germline V gene data show CDR1 as SQVTM and CDR2 as ANQGSEA. The CDR3 region is CSVAQGPYEQYF. The CDR3 DNA follows: TGCAGCGTTGCGCAGGGCCCGTACGAGCAGTACTTC.

The CDR3 reads CASSRGLAGMAGELFF. Written as DNA, the CDR3 is TGTGCCAGCAGTCGCGGACTAGCGGGAATGGCCGGGGAGCTGTTTTTT. The J gene is TRBJ2-2, the V gene TRBV5-4, with 12 bases lining up with TRBD2. CDR1 SGHNT and CDR2 YYREEE come from the germline V gene (reference sequence). J lost 6 bases, V lost 5 bases, and 8 bases had no gene match. CDR3 length equals 16 residues.

V and J are TRBV13 and TRBJ1-1; 7 nucleotides line up with TRBD1. The CDR3 runs 16 residues. With V trimmed by 4 bases and J by 4 bases, 12 bases remained unmatched. Looked up from germline, CDR1 is PRHDT and CDR2 is FYEKMQ (reference sequence). This chain's CDR3 is CASSSPDRVGGTEAFF. CDR3 bases: TGTGCCAGCAGCTCACCTGACAGGGTCGGGGGCACTGAAGCTTTCTTT. Based on the CDR3 plus reference TRBV13 and TRBJ1-1, the full variable domain is AAGVIQSPRHLIKEKRETATLKCYPIPRHDTVYWYQQGPGQDPQFLISFYEKMQSDKGSIPDRFSAQQFSDYHSELNMSSLELGDSALYFCASSSPDRVGGTEAFFGQGTRLTVV.

The chain uses TRBV27 and TRBJ2-7; TRBD1 agrees at 7 bases. Germline CDR1 is MNHEY and CDR2 is SMNVEV (reference sequence). The CDR3 contains 13 residues. With V trimmed by 6 bases and J by 4 bases, 6 bases remained unmatched. CDR3 sequence (DNA): TGTGCCAGCAGCAGGGGACAGCCGTACGAGCAGTACTTC. Its protein is CASSRGQPYEQYF.

V gene TRBV11-3 combines with J gene TRBJ2-1, with 10 bases lining up with TRBD2. Germline CDR1 SGHNT, CDR2 YENEEA. V gave up 5 bases and J gave up 4 bases; unmatched junction bases: 5. CDR3 length: 15 residues. Written as DNA, the CDR3 is TGTGCCAGCAGCGCTAGCGGGGGCCCTTACAATGAGCAGTTCTTC. Translation gives CASSASGGPYNEQFF.

The V call is TRBV6-1, the J call TRBJ1-2; D perhaps matches TRBD1 (6 bases). This CDR3 is built from 15 residues. V was shortened by 7 bases and J by 3 bases, with 18 bases between the two germline ends. Per the germline V gene, CDR1 is MNHNS and CDR2 is SASEGT. As DNA, the CDR3 is TGTGCCAGCACCCTTAGTAGGGGGAACGACTATGGCTACACCTTC. Residues: CASTLSRGNDYGYTF.

V is TRBV2 and J is TRBJ2-5; TRBD2 aligns across 7 bases. The trim removed 0 bases at V and 3 bases at J, leaving 4 bases unmatched. Per germline, CDR1 SNHLY and CDR2 FYNNEI. The CDR3 is made up of 15 amino acids. The CDR3 loop is CASSEAGAGEETQYF. As DNA, the CDR3 is TGTGCCAGCAGTGAAGCTGGCGCGGGGGAAGAGACCCAGTACTTC.

The chain employs TRBV11-2 and TRBJ2-5; D is unclear. CDR1 SGHAT and CDR2 FQNNGV come from the germline V gene. The CDR3 has 11 residues. Trimming cost V 11 bases and J 11 bases, with 18 bases left between them. The CDR3 sequence is CAVNLMGLQYF. CDR3 DNA sequence: TGTGCCGTCAATTTAATGGGCCTTCAGTACTTC.

The chain has TRBV5-4 and TRBJ1-2; 8 bases are shared with TRBD1. CDR1 and CDR2 from the germline V gene are SGHNT and YYREEE (reference sequence). The CDR3 is made up of 15 amino acids. The trim removed 2 bases at V and 0 bases at J, leaving 3 bases unmatched. The CDR3, as DNA: TGTGCCAGCAGCTTTGGGACAGGTGCTAACTATGGCTACACCTTC. Its protein is CASSFGTGANYGYTF.

V usage is TRBV5-1 and J usage is TRBJ1-4; no clear D gene. Trimming cost V 0 bases and J 1 base, with 7 bases left between them. The CDR3 length is 15 residues. Germline-derived CDR1 and CDR2 are SGHRS and YFSETQ. CDR3 coding DNA: TGCGCCAGCAGCTTGGGACGACAAACTAATGAAAAACTGTTTTTT. Its protein product is CASSLGRQTNEKLFF.

V is TRBV4-1 and J is TRBJ1-4; a possible D gene is TRBD1 (6 bases). Germline CDR1 MGHRA, CDR2 YSYEKL. The ends were cut back, 6 bases at V and 8 bases at J, with 19 bases in the middle. This CDR3 comprises 15 residues. Written as DNA, the CDR3 is TGCGCCAGCAGTCTAGGGGGAGGGGTAGACGAAAAACTGTTTTTT. Translation: CASSLGGGVDEKLFF.

In its sample, this clone was seen a few times. V is TRBV27 and J is TRBJ1-6; maybe TRBD1 (6 bases). The V end lost 4 bases, the J end lost 8 bases, and 9 bases lay between the germline ends. The CDR3 has 13 residues. CDR1 is MNHEY and CDR2 is SMNVEV in the germline V gene (reference sequence). The CDR3 sequence: CASSSWTDSPLHF. CDR3 DNA: TGTGCCAGCAGTTCCTGGACAGATTCACCCCTCCACTTT.